The clone carrying this TCR beta chain was counted at least ten times. Its antigen is not known. This entry is derived from a study of CD8 T cells in ankylosing spondylitis. Study findings and constraints: About 8 highly homologous variants made up a TCR beta motif, and this motif appeared characteristic of ankylosing spondylitis blood.

TCRdb reprocessed the 5' RACE reads via MiXCR and lists one record per CDR3 protein. This sample has about 90,000 distinct CDR3 sequences, with roughly 9% found just once. The ends were cut back, 5 bases at V and 9 bases at J, with 17 bases in the middle. This CDR3 spans 14 amino acids. Germline CDR1 reads SEHNR; CDR2 reads FQNEAQ (reference sequence). The chain recombines TRBV7-9 with TRBJ2-1; D unclear. The sequenced material came from blood, either unsorted or a sorted T cell fraction (not recorded which). This sequence originates from a male donor with ankylosing spondylitis. The CDR3 bases are TGTGCCAGCAGCACTACGGTCGGGCTCAGTGAGCAGTTCTTC. Encoded protein: CASSTTVGLSEQFF.